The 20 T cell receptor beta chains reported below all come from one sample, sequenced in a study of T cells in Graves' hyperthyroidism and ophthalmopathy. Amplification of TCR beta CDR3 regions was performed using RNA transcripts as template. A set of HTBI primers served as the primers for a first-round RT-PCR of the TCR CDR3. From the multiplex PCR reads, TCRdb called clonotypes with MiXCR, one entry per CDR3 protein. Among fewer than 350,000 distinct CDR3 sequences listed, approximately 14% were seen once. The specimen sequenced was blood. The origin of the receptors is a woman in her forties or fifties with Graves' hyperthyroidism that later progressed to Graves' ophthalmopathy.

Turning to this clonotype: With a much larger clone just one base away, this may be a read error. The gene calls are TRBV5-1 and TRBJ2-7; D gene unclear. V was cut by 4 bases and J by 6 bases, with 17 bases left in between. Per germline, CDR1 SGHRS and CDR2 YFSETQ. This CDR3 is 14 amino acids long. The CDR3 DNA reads TGCGCCAGCAGCCTTGAGGAGTCGACCTGCGAGCAGTACTTC. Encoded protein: CASSLEESTCEQYF.

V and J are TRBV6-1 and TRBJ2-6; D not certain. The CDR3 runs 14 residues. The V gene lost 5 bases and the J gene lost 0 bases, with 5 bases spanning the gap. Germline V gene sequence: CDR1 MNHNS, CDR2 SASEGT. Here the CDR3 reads CASSKLSGANVLTF. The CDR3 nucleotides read TGTGCCAGCAGTAAGCTCTCTGGGGCCAACGTCCTGACTTTC.

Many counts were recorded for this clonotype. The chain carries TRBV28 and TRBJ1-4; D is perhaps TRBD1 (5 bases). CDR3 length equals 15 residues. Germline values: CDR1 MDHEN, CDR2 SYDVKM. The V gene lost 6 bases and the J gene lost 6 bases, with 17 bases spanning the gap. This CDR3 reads CASSPMGTGDEKLFF. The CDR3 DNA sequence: TGTGCCAGCAGCCCCATGGGGACCGGTGATGAAAAACTGTTTTTT.

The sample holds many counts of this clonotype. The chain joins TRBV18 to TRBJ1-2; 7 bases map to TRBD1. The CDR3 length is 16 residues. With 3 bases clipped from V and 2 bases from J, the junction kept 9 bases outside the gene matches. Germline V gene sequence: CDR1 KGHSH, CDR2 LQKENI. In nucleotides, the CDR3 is TGTGCCAGCTCACCTCAGACAGGGACAGCAAACTATGGCTACACCTTC. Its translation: CASSPQTGTANYGYTF.

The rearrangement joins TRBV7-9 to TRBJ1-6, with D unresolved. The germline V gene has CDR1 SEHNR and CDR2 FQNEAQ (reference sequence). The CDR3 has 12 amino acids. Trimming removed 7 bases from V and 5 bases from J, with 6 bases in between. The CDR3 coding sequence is TGTGCCAGCACGGTGGATAATTCACCCCTCCACTTT. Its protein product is CASTVDNSPLHF. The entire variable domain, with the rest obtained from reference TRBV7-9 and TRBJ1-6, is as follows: DTGVSQNPRHKITKRGQNVTFRCDPISEHNRLYWYRQTLGQGPEFLTYFQNEAQLEKSRLLSDRFSAERPKGSFSTLEIQRTEQGDSAMYLCASTVDNSPLHFGNGTRLTVT.

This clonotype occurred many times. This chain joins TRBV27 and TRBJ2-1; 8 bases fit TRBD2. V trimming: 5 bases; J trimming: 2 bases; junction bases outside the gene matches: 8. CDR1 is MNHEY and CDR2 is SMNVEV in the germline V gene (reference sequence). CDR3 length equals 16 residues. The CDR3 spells CASSQGAGVPYNEQFF. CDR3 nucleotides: TGTGCCAGCAGTCAAGGAGCGGGAGTCCCCTACAATGAGCAGTTCTTC.

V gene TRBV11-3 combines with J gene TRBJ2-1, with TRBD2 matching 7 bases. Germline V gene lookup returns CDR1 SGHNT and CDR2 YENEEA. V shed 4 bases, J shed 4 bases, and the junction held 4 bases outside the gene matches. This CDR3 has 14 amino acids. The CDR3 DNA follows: TGTGCCAGCAGCTCCTCCGGGAGGTACAATGAGCAGTTCTTC. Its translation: CASSSSGRYNEQFF.

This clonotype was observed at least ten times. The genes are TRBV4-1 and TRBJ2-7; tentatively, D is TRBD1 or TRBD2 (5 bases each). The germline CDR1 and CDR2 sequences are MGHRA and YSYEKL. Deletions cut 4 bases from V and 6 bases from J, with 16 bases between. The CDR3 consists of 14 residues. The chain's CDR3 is CASSRERAGTEQYF. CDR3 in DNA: TGCGCCAGCAGCCGAGAAAGGGCAGGGACCGAGCAGTACTTC.

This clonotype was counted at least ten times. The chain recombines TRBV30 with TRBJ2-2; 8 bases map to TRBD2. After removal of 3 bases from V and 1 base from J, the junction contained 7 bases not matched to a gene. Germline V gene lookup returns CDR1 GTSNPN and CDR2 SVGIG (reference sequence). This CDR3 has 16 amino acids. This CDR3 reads CAWRTGGQVNTGELFF. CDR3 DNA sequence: TGTGCCTGGAGGACGGGGGGGCAAGTGAACACCGGGGAGCTGTTTTTT.

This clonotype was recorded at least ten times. The chain's CDR3 is CASTTGQGLYEQYF. The CDR3 bases are TGTGCCAGCACGACGGGACAGGGGCTGTACGAGCAGTACTTC. The rearrangement links TRBV7-9 to TRBJ2-7; TRBD1 agrees at 10 bases. The CDR3 runs 14 residues. V shed 7 bases, J shed 4 bases, and the junction held 7 bases outside the gene matches. Germline V gene data show CDR1 as SEHNR and CDR2 as FQNEAQ (reference sequence).

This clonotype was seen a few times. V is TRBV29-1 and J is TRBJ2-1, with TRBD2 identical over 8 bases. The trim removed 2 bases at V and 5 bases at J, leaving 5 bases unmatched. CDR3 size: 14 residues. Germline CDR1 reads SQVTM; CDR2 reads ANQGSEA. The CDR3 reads CSVESGRYHNEQFF. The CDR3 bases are TGCAGCGTTGAAAGCGGGAGATATCACAATGAGCAGTTCTTC.

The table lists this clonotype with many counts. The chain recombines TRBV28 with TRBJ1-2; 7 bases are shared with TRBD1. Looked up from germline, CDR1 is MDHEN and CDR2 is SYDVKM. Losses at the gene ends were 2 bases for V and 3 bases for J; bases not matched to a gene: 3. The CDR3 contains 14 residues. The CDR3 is CASSLLGTDYGYTF. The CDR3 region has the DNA TGTGCCAGCAGTTTACTCGGGACAGACTATGGCTACACCTTC.

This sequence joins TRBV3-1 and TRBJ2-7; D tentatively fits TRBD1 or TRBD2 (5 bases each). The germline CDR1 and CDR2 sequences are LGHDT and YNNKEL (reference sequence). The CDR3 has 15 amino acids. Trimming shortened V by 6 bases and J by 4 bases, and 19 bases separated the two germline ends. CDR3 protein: CASSGFRDGLYEQYF. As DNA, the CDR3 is TGTGCCAGCAGTGGATTCCGGGACGGATTATACGAGCAGTACTTC.

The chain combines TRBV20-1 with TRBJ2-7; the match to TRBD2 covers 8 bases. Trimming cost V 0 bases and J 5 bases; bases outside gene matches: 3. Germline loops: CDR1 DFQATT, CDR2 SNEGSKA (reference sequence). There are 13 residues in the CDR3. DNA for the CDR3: TGCAGTGCTAGAGAAGCGGGAGACGACGAGCAGTACTTC. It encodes CSAREAGDDEQYF.

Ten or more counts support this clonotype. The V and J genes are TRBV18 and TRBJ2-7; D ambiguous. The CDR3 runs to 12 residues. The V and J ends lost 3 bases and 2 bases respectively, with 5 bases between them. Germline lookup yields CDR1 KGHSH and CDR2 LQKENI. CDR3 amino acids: CASSPGAYEQYF. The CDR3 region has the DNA TGTGCCAGCTCACCTGGGGCCTACGAGCAGTACTTC.

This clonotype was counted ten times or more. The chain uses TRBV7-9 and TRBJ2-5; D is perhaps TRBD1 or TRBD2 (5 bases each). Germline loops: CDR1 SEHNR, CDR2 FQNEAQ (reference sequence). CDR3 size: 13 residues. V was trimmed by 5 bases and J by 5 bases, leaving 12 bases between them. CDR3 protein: CASSLLEGETQYF. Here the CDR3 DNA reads TGTGCCAGCAGCCTCCTCGAGGGGGAGACCCAGTACTTC.

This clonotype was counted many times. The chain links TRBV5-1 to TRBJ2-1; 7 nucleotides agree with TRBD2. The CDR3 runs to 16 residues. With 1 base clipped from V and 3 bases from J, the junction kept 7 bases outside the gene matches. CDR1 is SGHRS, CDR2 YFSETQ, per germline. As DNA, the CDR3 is TGCGCCAGCAGCTTGAGTCGTCTAGCGGACTACAATGAGCAGTTCTTC. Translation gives CASSLSRLADYNEQFF.

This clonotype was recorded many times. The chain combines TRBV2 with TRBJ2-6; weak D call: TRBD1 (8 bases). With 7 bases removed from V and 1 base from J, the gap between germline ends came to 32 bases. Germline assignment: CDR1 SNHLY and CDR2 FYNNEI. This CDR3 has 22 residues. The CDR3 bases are TGTGCCAGCATGGGGATATTCGGAGTACAGGGGGGGGTTCCTTCTGGGGCCAACGTCCTGACTTTC. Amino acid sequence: CASMGIFGVQGGVPSGANVLTF.

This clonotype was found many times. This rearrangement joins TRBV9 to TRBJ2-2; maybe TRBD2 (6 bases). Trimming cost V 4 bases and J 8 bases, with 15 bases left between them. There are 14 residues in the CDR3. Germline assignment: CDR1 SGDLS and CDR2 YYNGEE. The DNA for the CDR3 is TGTGCCAGCAGCCGAGAAGGGGCGGGAGGGGAGCTGTTTTTT. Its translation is CASSREGAGGELFF.

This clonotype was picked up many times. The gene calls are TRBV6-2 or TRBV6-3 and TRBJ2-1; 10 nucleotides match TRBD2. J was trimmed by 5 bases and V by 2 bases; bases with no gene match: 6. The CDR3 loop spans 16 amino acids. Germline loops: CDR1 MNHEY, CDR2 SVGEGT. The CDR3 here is CASSYVAGGMHNEQFF. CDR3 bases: TGTGCCAGCAGTTACGTAGCGGGAGGAATGCACAATGAGCAGTTCTTC.